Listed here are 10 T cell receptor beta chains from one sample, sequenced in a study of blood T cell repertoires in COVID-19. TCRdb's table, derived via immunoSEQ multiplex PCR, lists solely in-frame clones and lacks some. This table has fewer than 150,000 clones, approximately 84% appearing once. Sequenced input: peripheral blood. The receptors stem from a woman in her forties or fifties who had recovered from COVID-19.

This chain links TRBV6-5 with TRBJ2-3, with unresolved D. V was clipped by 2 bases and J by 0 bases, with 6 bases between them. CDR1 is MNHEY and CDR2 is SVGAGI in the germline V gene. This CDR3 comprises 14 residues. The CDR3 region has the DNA TGTGCCAGCAGTTACACGGTTAGCACAGATACGCAGTATTTT. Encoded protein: CASSYTVSTDTQYF.

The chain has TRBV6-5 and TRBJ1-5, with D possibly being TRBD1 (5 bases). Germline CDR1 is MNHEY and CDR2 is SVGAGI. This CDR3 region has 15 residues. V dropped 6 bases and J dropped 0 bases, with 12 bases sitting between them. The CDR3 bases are TGTGCCAGCAGAACAGGAGACGATAGCAATCAGCCCCAGCATTTT. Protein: CASRTGDDSNQPQHF.

CDR3 nucleotides: TGTGCCAGCAGTTACTACTTCGGGAGGAGCACAGATACGCAGTATTTT. It translates to CASSYYFGRSTDTQYF. The rearrangement joins TRBV6-5 to TRBJ2-3; 7 nucleotides agree with TRBD2. CDR3 length: 16 amino acids. CDR1 is MNHEY, CDR2 SVGAGI, per germline. The V segment lost 1 base and the J segment 0 bases; nucleotides outside the gene matches: 4.

In nucleotides, the CDR3 is TGTGCCAGCAGTTACTCGCCGGGACAGACTTCCTACACCTTC. It yields the protein CASSYSPGQTSYTF. The genes are TRBV6-6 and TRBJ1-2; 7 positions match TRBD1. V dropped 0 bases and J dropped 10; count of bases not matched to a gene: 8. The germline V gene has CDR1 MNHNY and CDR2 SVGAGI (reference sequence). The CDR3 runs to 14 residues.

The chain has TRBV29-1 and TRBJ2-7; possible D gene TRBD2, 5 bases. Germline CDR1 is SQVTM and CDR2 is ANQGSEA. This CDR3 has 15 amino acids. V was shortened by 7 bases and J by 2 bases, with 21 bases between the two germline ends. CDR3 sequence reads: CSGSEGANPAYEQYF. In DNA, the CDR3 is TGCAGCGGCTCTGAGGGAGCGAACCCGGCCTACGAGCAGTACTTC.

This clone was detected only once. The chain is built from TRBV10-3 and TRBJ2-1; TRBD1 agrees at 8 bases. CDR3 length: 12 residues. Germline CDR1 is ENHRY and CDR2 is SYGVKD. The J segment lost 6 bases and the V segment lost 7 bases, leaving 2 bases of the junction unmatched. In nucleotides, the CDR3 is TGTGCCATCACACAGGGGGGCAATGAGCAGTTCTTC. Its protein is CAITQGGNEQFF.

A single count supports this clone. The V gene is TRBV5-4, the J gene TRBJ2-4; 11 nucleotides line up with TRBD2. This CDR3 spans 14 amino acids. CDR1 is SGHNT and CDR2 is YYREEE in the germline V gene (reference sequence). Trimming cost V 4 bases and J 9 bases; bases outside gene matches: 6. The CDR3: CASSKLAGEGIQYF. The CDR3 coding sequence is TGTGCCAGCAGCAAACTAGCGGGAGAGGGCATTCAGTACTTC.

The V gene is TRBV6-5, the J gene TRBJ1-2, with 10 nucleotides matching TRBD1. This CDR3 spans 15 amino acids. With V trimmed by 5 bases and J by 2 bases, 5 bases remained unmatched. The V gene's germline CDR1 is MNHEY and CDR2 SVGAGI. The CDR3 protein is CASSHRTGGNYGYTF. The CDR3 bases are TGTGCCAGCAGTCACAGGACAGGGGGGAACTATGGCTACACCTTC.

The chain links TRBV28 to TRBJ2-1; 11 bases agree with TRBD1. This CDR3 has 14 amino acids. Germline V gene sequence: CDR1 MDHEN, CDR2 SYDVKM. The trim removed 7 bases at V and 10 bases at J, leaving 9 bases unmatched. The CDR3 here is CASNLPGQGVEQFF. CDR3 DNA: TGTGCCAGCAACCTGCCGGGACAGGGGGTGGAGCAGTTCTTC.

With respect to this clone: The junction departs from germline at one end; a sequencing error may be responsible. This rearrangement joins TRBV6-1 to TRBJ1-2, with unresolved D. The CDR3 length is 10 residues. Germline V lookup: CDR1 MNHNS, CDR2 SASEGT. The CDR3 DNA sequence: TGTGCCAGCAGTGAAGCTTGGCCAGACTTT. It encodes CASSEAWPDF.